The 9 T cell receptor beta chains in this list originate from one sample, sequenced in a study of T cells after yellow fever vaccination. TCRdb processed the 5' RACE reads anew with MiXCR; each CDR3 protein has one entry. The table lists 510,000 or so distinct CDR3 sequences, roughly a fifth of them singletons, with 13% to 15% in the top ten. The specimen was PBMCs, collected 15 days after the yellow fever booster vaccination. The source is a man in his thirties or forties who received the YFV17D yellow fever vaccine.

This clonotype has a handful of counts. This sequence joins TRBV5-1 and TRBJ1-1, with D maybe TRBD1 (5 bases). The V end was cut by 0 bases, the J end by 4 bases, with 10 bases between. Germline V lookup: CDR1 SGHRS, CDR2 YFSETQ. CDR3 length: 14 amino acids. Here the CDR3 reads CASSLARGGTEAFF. CDR3 nucleotides: TGCGCCAGCAGCTTGGCGAGGGGCGGCACTGAAGCTTTCTTT.

The table lists this clonotype with a few counts. CDR3 coding DNA: TGTGCCAGCAGCCAAGATTACGCCGTACCGGAGACCCAGTACTTC. It encodes CASSQDYAVPETQYF. The chain recombines TRBV3-1 with TRBJ2-5; D is ambiguous. Germline V gene data show CDR1 as LGHDT and CDR2 as YNNKEL (reference sequence). V lost 0 bases, J lost 5 bases, and 13 bases lay in between. The CDR3 consists of 15 residues.

The CDR3 region is CASTLRGGNEKLFF. The CDR3 coding sequence is TGTGCCAGCACCCTAAGGGGGGGGAATGAAAAACTGTTTTTT. The chain couples TRBV6-1 to TRBJ1-4; D perhaps matches TRBD1 (6 bases). CDR1 is MNHNS and CDR2 is SASEGT in the germline V gene. V lost 7 bases, J lost 5 bases, and 14 bases lay in between. This CDR3 spans 14 amino acids.

The chain recombines TRBV9 with TRBJ2-5, with 9 bases fitting TRBD1. The CDR3 is 14 residues long. V lost 0 bases to trimming and J lost 5 bases; unmatched junction nucleotides: 2. Germline CDR1 is SGDLS and CDR2 is YYNGEE. CDR3 bases: TGTGCCAGCAGCGTAGCGGGACAGGGTGAGACCCAGTACTTC. This gives the protein CASSVAGQGETQYF. The entire variable domain, with the rest obtained from reference TRBV9 and TRBJ2-5, is as follows: DSGVTQTPKHLITATGQRVTLRCSPRSGDLSVYWYQQSLDQGLQFLIQYYNGEERAKGNILERFSAQQFPDLHSELNLSSLELGDSALYFCASSVAGQGETQYFGPGTRLLVL.

This clonotype was observed a handful of times. V gene TRBV29-1 combines with J gene TRBJ2-1; tentatively, D is TRBD2 (5 bases). The V end lost 0 bases, the J end lost 12 bases, and 12 bases lay between the germline ends. This CDR3 region has 12 residues. Germline CDR1 SQVTM, CDR2 ANQGSEA. CDR3 nucleotides: TGCAGCGTTGAAGAATCGACTATCCGGCAGTTCTTC. Translated: CSVEESTIRQFF.

This clonotype was detected ten times or more. The chain couples TRBV27 to TRBJ2-3; D ambiguous. V shed 8 bases and J shed 6 bases, with 9 bases lying between them. Germline-derived CDR1 and CDR2 are MNHEY and SMNVEV (reference sequence). The CDR3 length is 11 residues. The CDR3 region is CASRRRDTQYF. CDR3 in DNA: TGTGCCAGCCGCCGTCGGGATACGCAGTATTTT.

This clonotype was seen a few times. The V and J genes are TRBV27 and TRBJ2-3; D gene ambiguous. This CDR3 contains 11 residues. Trimming cost V 5 bases and J 7 bases, with 7 bases left between them. CDR1 is MNHEY and CDR2 is SMNVEV in the germline V gene (reference sequence). In DNA, the CDR3 is TGTGCCAGCAGTAAGCTAAATACGCAGTATTTT. Amino acids: CASSKLNTQYF.

The rearrangement uses TRBV7-9 and TRBJ2-1; D uncertain. Trimming pared 1 base from V and 7 bases from J, leaving 8 bases between. The CDR3 sequence is 13 residues long. CDR1 is SEHNR, CDR2 FQNEAQ, per germline (reference sequence). This CDR3 is CASSLVLGNEQFF. The CDR3 DNA follows: TGTGCCAGCAGCTTAGTGTTGGGAAATGAGCAGTTCTTC.

The chain uses TRBV2 and TRBJ2-3; D not certain. The CDR3 has 14 amino acids. Germline loops: CDR1 SNHLY, CDR2 FYNNEI. Trimming left V 8 bases short and J 2 bases short, with 14 bases between. The CDR3 region is CASGAVAPTDTQYF. CDR3 DNA sequence: TGTGCCAGCGGTGCCGTCGCACCCACAGATACGCAGTATTTT.